These T cell receptor beta chains were read from a single sample in a study of cytomegalovirus exposure and HLA in healthy donors. Profiled with immunoSEQ multiplex PCR; TCRdb holds only in-frame clones, not every one. The sample contains roughly 180,000 clones, 80% of which appear only once. The sequenced sample consisted of PBMCs. The receptors come from a man between 25 and 39 years old in good health and CMV-seronegative. Each CDR3 is given with its conserved first and last residue. A D gene is named only where the DNA matches it firmly. Rows may omit the clone size; those that give it use once, few, many or a size class.

NA | NA | TRBJ2-1 | TRBV11-2 | CASSLAGLLYNEQFF | TGTGCCAGCAGCCTAGCAGGGTTACTCTACAATGAGCAGTTCTTC
NA | NA | TRBJ1-4 | TRBV5-5 | CASSPTVPNEKLFF | TGTGCCAGCAGCCCAACGGTACCGAATGAAAAACTGTTTTTT
TRBD1 | NA | TRBJ1-5 | TRBV28 | CASRPTGGNQPQHF | TGTGCCAGCAGACCAACAGGGGGCAATCAGCCCCAGCATTTT
TRBD1 | NA | TRBJ2-7 | TRBV5-1 | CASSPYGDRVYEQYF | TGCGCCAGCAGCCCGTACGGGGACAGAGTCTACGAGCAGTACTTC
NA | NA | TRBJ1-2 | TRBV9 | CASSVSPKGGDHGYTF | TGTGCCAGCAGCGTATCCCCGAAGGGGGGGGACCATGGCTACACCTTC
NA | NA | TRBJ1-4 | TRBV15 | CATTLRGVGEKLFF | TGTGCCACCACCCTCCGGGGGGTCGGTGAAAAACTGTTTTTT
NA | NA | TRBJ1-1 | TRBV30 | CAWGVANTEAFF | TGTGCCTGGGGTGTGGCAAACACTGAAGCTTTCTTT
NA | NA | TRBJ2-1 | TRBV28 | CASSSGLEEQFF | TGTGCCAGCAGTTCGGGACTCGAAGAGCAGTTCTTC
NA | NA | TRBJ2-3 | TRBV5-1 | CASSLGGAEIDTQYF | TGCGCCAGCAGCTTGGGGGGAGCCGAGATAGATACGCAGTATTTT
NA | NA | TRBJ2-2 | TRBV9 | CASSVGAGNTGELFF | TGTGCCAGCAGCGTAGGAGCAGGGAACACCGGGGAGCTGTTTTTT
NA | NA | TRBJ2-5 | TRBV28 | CASSFWGPETQYF | TGTGCCAGCAGTTTCTGGGGGCCGGAGACCCAGTACTTC
NA | NA | TRBJ2-7 | TRBV4-3 | CASSQESAPTYEQYF | TGCGCCAGCAGCCAAGAATCTGCGCCGACCTACGAGCAGTACTTC
NA | NA | TRBJ2-2 | TRBV30 | CAWSVQGAGGELFF | TGTGCCTGGAGTGTACAAGGGGCAGGCGGGGAGCTGTTTTTT
TRBD2 | once | TRBJ2-3 | TRBV10-1 | CASSEGLAGTDTQYF | TGCGCCAGCAGTGAGGGGCTAGCGGGGACAGATACGCAGTATTTT
NA | NA | TRBJ1-1 | TRBV5-4 | CATRGGPPRLGTEAFF | TGTGCCACCCGGGGGGGGCCTCCACGACTCGGCACTGAAGCTTTCTTT
TRBD2 | once | TRBJ2-7 | TRBV5-5 | CASSPPGLAGREQYF | TGTGCCAGCAGCCCACCGGGACTAGCGGGACGGGAGCAGTACTTC
NA | NA | TRBJ2-7 | TRBV7-2 | CASSLREYEQYF | TGTGCCAGCAGCTTACGGGAATACGAGCAGTACTTC
TRBD1 | once | TRBJ1-1 | TRBV19 | CASSTTGGNTEAFF | TGTGCCAGTAGTACTACAGGGGGAAATACTGAAGCTTTCTTT
NA | few | TRBJ2-1 | TRBV14 | CASSRFDRRVGDEQFF | TGTGCCAGCAGCCGGTTTGACAGGCGCGTCGGGGATGAGCAGTTCTTC
TRBD1 | NA | TRBJ1-5 | TRBV18 | CASSPGTVGNQPQHF | TGTGCCAGCTCACCTGGGACAGTCGGCAATCAGCCCCAGCATTTT
NA | NA | TRBJ2-7 | TRBV27 | CASSFQGTYEQYF | TGTGCCAGCAGTTTTCAGGGAACCTACGAGCAGTACTTC
NA | NA | TRBJ1-2 | TRBV2 | CASFKYLSPIVPFRGYTF | TGTGCCAGCTTCAAGTATTTATCCCCAATAGTCCCCTTTCGGGGCTACACCTTC
TRBD1 | NA | TRBJ1-5 | TRBV27 | CASSLDRGRGSNQPQHF | TGTGCCAGCAGTTTAGACAGGGGGCGCGGGAGCAATCAGCCCCAGCATTTT
TRBD2 | NA | TRBJ2-2 | TRBV9 | CASSAGLAGNTGELFF | TGTGCCAGCAGCGCCGGACTAGCGGGGAACACCGGGGAGCTGTTTTTT
NA | NA | TRBJ1-4 | TRBV6-6 | CASGRQDRNEKLFF | TGTGCCAGCGGGCGACAGGATCGGAATGAAAAACTGTTTTTT
TRBD1 | NA | TRBJ1-1 | TRBV7-2 | CASSPSAGTGGRGEAFF | TGTGCCAGCAGCCCTAGCGCAGGGACAGGCGGTCGGGGTGAAGCTTTCTTT
NA | NA | TRBJ2-2 | TRBV5-1 | CASTLTAGELFF | TGCGCCAGCACCCTGACAGCCGGGGAGCTGTTTTTT
NA | NA | TRBJ1-1 | TRBV7-8 | CASSLVAGMMNTEAFF | TGTGCCAGCAGCTTAGTAGCAGGGATGATGAACACTGAAGCTTTCTTT
TRBD1 | NA | TRBJ1-1 | TRBV10-3 | CAISPTDRGNTEAFF | TGTGCCATCAGCCCCACGGACAGGGGGAACACTGAAGCTTTCTTT
TRBD2 | NA | TRBJ2-3 | TRBV10-3 | CAIRKAGGGTDTQYF | TGTGCCATCAGAAAAGCGGGGGGAGGCACAGATACGCAGTATTTT
TRBD2 | once | TRBJ2-7 | TRBV6-1 | CASSEGGRAYEQYF | TGTGCCAGCAGTGAAGGCGGGAGGGCCTACGAGCAGTACTTC
TRBD2 | once | TRBJ2-3 | TRBV9 | CASSGETGLAGGISTDTQYF | TGTGCCAGCAGCGGGGAGACGGGACTAGCGGGGGGAATCAGCACAGATACGCAGTATTTT
NA | once | TRBJ2-3 | TRBV7-6 | CASSSPAQSLGDTQYF | TGTGCCAGCAGCTCACCGGCTCAGTCGCTAGGAGATACGCAGTATTTT
NA | NA | TRBJ2-3 | TRBV4-3 | CASSQLTRDTQYF | TGCGCCAGCAGCCAACTAACTCGGGATACGCAGTATTTT
NA | few | TRBJ1-4 | TRBV7-9 | CASSFGSGEKLFF | TGTGCCAGCAGCTTTGGGTCAGGTGAAAAACTGTTTTTT
TRBD2 | NA | TRBJ2-3 | TRBV6-4 | CASSPAGVGDTQYF | TGTGCCAGCAGCCCGGCGGGAGTAGGAGATACGCAGTATTTT
NA | NA | TRBJ2-7 | TRBV30 | CAWTPGRGGALYEQYF | TGTGCCTGGACCCCTGGACGTGGAGGCGCCCTCTACGAGCAGTACTTC
NA | NA | TRBJ2-2 | TRBV27 | CASSLRVRELQLFF | TGTGCCAGCAGTTTAAGGGTCCGGGAACTACAGCTGTTTTTT